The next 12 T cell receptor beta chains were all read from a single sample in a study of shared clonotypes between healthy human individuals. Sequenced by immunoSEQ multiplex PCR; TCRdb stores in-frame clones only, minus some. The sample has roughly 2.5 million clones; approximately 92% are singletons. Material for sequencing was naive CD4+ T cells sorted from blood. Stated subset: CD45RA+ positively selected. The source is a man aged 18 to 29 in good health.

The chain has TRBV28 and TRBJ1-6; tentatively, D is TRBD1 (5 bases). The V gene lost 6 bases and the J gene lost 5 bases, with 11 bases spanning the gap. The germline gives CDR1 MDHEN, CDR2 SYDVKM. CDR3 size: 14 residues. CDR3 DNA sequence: TGTGCCAGCAGGCGGGGAGGGGATAATTCACCCCTCCACTTT. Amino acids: CASRRGGDNSPLHF.

The DNA of the CDR3 is TGTGCCAGCAGTGAAGTAACAGGGGCAGGTGGCAATCAGCCCCAGCATTTT. This codes for CASSEVTGAGGNQPQHF. V is TRBV6-1 and J is TRBJ1-5; 7 bases map to TRBD1. J gave up 2 bases and V 1 base, and 8 bases lay outside the gene matches. The CDR3 is made up of 17 amino acids. The germline gives CDR1 MNHNS, CDR2 SASEGT.

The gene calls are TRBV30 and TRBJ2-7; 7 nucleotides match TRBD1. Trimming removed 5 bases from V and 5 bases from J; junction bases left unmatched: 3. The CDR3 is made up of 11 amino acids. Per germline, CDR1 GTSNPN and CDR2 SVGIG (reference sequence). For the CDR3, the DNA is TGTGCCTGGCACAGGGGCCACGAGCAGTACTTC. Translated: CAWHRGHEQYF. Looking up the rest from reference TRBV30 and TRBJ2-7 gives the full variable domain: SQTIHQWPATLVQPVGSPLSLECTVEGTSNPNLYWYRQAAGRGLQLLFYSVGIGQISSEVPQNLSASRPQDRQFILSSKKLLLSDSGFYLCAWHRGHEQYFGPGTRLTVT.

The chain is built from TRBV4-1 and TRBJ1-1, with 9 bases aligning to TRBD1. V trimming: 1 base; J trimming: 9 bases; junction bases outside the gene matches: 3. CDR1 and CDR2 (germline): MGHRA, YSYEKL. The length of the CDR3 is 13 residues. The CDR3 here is CASSQGTGVKAFF. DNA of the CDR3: TGCGCCAGCAGCCAAGGGACAGGGGTTAAAGCTTTCTTT.

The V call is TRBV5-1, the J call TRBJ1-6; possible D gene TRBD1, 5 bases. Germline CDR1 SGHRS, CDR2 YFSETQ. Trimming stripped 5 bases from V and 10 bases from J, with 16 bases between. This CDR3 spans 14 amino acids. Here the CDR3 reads CASSFLEGASPLHF. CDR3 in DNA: TGCGCCAGCAGTTTTTTGGAAGGGGCCTCACCCCTCCACTTT.

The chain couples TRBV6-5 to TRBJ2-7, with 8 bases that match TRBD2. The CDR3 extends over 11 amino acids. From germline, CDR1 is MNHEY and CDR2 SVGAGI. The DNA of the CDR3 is TGTGAAACGGGAGGGCCCCACGAGCAGTACTTC. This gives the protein CETGGPHEQYF.

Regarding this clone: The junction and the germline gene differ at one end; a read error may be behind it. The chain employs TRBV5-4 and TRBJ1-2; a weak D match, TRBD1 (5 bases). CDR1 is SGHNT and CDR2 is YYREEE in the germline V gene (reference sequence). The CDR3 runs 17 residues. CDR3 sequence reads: CASNLYGGGGPHYGYTF. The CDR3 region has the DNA TGTGCCAGCAACTTGTACGGCGGGGGGGGACCGCACTATGGCTACACCTTC.

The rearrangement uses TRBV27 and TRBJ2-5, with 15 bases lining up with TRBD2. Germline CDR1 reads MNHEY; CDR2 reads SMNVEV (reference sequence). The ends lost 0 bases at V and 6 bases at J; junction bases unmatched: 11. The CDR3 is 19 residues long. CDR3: CASSLSGLAGGPYRKTQYF. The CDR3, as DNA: TGTGCCAGCAGTTTATCCGGACTAGCGGGAGGGCCGTACAGGAAGACCCAGTACTTC.

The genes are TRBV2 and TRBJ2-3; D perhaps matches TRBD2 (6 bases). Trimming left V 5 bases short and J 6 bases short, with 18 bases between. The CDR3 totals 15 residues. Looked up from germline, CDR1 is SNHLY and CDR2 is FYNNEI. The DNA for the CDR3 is TGTGCCAGCAGTTCTAGCGCGATGGGTCGGGATACGCAGTATTTT. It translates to CASSSSAMGRDTQYF.

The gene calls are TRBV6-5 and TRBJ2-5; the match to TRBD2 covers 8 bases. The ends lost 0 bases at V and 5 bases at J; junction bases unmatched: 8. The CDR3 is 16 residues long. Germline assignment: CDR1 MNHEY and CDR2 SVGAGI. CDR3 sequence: CASSYSIGGAVETQYF. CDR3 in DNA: TGTGCCAGCAGTTACTCGATCGGGGGGGCCGTGGAGACCCAGTACTTC.

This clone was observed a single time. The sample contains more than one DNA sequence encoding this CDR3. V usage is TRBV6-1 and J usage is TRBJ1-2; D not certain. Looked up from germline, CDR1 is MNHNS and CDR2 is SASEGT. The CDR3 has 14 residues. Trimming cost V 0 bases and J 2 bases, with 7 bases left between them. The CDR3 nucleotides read TGTGCCAGCAGTGAAGCGCAAGGGAACTATGGCTACACCTTC. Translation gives CASSEAQGNYGYTF.

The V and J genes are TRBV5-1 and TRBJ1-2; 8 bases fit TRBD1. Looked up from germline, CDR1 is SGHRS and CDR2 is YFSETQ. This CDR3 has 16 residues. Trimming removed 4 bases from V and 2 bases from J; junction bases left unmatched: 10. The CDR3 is CASSPRTGHGNYGYTF. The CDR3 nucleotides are TGCGCCAGCAGCCCTCGGACAGGGCATGGAAACTATGGCTACACCTTC.